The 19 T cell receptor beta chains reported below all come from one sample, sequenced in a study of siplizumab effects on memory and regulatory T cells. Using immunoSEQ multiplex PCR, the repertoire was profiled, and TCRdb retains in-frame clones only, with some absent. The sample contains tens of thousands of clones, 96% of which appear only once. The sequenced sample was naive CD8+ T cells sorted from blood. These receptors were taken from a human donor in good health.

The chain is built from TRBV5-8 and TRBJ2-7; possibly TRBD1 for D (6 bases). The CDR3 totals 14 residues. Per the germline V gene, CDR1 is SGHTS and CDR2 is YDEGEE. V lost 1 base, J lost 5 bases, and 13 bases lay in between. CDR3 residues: CASSLLGAGHEQYF. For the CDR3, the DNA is TGTGCCAGCAGCTTGCTGGGGGCAGGGCACGAGCAGTACTTC.

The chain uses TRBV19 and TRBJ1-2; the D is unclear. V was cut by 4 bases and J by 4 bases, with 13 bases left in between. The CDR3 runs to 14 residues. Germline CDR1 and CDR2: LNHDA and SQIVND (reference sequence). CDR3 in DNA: TGTGCCAGTAGTACCCGGGAGGAAGCCTATGGCTACACCTTC. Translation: CASSTREEAYGYTF.

CDR3 sequence (DNA): TGTGCCAGTAGTATTTTGGCAGGACCCAATGAGCAGTTCTTC. This encodes CASSILAGPNEQFF. V usage is TRBV19 and J usage is TRBJ2-1; D uncertain. CDR1 and CDR2 (germline): LNHDA, SQIVND (reference sequence). The CDR3 contains 14 residues. Trimming shortened V by 3 bases and J by 6 bases, and 12 bases separated the two germline ends.

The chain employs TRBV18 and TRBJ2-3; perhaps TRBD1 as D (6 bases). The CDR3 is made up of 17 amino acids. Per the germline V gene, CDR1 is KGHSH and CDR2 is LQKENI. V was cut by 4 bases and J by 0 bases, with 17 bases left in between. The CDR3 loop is CASSQGTDRYSTDTQYF. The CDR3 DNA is TGTGCCAGCTCACAGGGAACTGACAGGTACAGCACAGATACGCAGTATTTT.

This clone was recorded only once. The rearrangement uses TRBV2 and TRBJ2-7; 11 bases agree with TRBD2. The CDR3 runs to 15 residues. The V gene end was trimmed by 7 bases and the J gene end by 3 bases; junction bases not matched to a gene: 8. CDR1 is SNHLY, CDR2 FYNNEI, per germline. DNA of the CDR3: TGTGCCAGCAATACCGGGACTAGCGGCCTCTACGAGCAGTACTTC. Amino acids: CASNTGTSGLYEQYF. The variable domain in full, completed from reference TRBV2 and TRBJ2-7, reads EPEVTQTPSHQVTQMGQEVILRCVPISNHLYFYWYRQILGQKVEFLVSFYNNEISEKSEIFDDQFSVERPDGSNFTLKIRSTKLEDSAMYFCASNTGTSGLYEQYFGPGTRLTVT.

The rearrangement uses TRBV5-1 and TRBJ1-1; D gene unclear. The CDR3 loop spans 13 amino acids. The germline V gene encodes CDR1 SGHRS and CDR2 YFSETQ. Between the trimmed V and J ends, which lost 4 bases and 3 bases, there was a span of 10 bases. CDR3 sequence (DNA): TGCGCCAGCAGCCGCGTCATCGACACTGAAGCTTTCTTT. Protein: CASSRVIDTEAFF.

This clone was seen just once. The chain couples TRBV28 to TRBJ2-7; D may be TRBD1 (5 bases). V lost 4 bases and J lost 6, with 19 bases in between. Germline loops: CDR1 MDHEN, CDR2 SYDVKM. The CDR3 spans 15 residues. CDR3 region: CASSSLTGLFPEQYF. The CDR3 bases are TGTGCCAGCAGTTCCCTTACAGGCCTCTTCCCCGAGCAGTACTTC. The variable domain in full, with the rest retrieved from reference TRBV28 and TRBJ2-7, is DVKVTQSSRYLVKRTGEKVFLECVQDMDHENMFWYRQDPGLGLRLIYFSYDVKMKEKGDIPEGYSVSREKKERFSLILESASTNQTSMYLCASSSLTGLFPEQYFGPGTRLTVT.

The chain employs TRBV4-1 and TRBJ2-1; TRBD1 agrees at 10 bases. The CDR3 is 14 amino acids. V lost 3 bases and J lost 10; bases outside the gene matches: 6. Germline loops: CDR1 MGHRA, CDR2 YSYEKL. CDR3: CASSQTGGSGEQFF. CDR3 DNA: TGCGCCAGCAGCCAGACAGGGGGCTCGGGGGAGCAGTTCTTC.

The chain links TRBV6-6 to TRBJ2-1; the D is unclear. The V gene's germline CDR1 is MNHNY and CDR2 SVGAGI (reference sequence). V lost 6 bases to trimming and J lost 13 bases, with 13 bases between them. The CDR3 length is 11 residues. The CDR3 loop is CASRSQGFQFF. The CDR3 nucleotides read TGTGCCAGCAGGTCTCAAGGCTTTCAGTTCTTC.

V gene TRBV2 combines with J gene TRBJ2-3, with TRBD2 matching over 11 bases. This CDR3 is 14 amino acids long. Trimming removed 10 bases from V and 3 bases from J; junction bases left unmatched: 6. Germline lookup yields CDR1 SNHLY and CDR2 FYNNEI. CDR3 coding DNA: TGTGCCAACTCGACTAGCGGGGATACAGATACGCAGTATTTT. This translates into CANSTSGDTDTQYF.

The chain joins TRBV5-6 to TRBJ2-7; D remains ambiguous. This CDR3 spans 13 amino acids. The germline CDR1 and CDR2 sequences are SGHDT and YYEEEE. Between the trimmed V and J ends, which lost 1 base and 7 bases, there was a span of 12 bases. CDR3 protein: CASSLSPAGEQYF. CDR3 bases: TGTGCCAGCAGCTTGAGTCCTGCTGGGGAGCAGTACTTC.

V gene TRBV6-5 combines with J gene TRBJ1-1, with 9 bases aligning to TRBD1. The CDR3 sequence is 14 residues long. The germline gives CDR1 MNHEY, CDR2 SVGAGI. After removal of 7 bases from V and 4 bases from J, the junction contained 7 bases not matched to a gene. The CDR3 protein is CASTSWDRVTEAFF. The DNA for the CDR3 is TGTGCCAGCACCTCCTGGGACAGGGTCACTGAAGCTTTCTTT.

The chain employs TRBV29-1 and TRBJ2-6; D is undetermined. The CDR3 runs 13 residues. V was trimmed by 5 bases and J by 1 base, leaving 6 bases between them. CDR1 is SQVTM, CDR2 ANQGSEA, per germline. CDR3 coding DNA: TGCAGCGTTCTCGGGTCTGGGGCCAACGTCCTGACTTTC. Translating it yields CSVLGSGANVLTF.

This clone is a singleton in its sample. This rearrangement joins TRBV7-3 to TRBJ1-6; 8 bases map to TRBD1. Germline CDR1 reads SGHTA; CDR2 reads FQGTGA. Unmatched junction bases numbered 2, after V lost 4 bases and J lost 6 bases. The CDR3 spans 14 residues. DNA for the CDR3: TGTGCCAGCAGCTCAGGGGGCGGTAATTCACCCCTCCACTTT. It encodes CASSSGGGNSPLHF.

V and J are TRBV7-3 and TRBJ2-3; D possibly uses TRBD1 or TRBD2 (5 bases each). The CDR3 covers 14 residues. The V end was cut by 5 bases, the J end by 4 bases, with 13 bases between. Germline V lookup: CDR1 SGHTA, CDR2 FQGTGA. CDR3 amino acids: CASSPSQGADTQYF. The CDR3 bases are TGTGCCAGCAGCCCAAGCCAGGGAGCAGATACGCAGTATTTT.

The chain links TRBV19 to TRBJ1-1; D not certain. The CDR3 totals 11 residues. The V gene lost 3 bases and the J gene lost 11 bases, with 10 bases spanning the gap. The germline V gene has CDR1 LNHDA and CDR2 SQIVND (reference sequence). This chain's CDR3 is CASSMPLWAFF. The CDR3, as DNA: TGTGCCAGTAGTATGCCTCTGTGGGCTTTCTTT.

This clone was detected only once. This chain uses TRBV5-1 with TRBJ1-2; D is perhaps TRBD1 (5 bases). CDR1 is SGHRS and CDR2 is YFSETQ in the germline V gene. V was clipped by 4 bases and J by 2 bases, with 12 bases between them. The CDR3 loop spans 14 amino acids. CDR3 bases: TGCGCCAGCAGCCACGGGACTCAGAACTATGGCTACACCTTC. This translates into CASSHGTQNYGYTF.

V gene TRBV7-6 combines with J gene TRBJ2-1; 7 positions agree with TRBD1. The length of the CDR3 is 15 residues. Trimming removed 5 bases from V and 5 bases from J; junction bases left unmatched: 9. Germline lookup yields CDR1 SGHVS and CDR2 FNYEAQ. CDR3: CASSPRQGLNNEQFF. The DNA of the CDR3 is TGTGCCAGCAGCCCCAGACAGGGTCTAAACAATGAGCAGTTCTTC.

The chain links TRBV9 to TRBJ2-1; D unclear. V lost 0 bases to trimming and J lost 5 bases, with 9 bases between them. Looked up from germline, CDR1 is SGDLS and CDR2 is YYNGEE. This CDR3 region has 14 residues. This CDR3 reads CASSVGIGNNEQFF. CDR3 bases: TGTGCCAGCAGCGTAGGTATTGGGAACAATGAGCAGTTCTTC.